One sample yielded the 30 T cell receptor beta chains listed below, sequenced in a study of blood T cells in healthy people across ages. The second PCR ran about 6 to 12 cycles with a sample-barcoded 5' primer and J-beta primers. TCRdb itself ran the 5' RACE reads through MiXCR, one entry per CDR3 protein. The table shows about 680,000 distinct CDR3 sequences, with about half occurring only once. Sequenced input: blood. All receptors derive from a woman in her sixties in good health.

A word on this clonotype: Germline and junction disagree at one end, which may indicate a read error. The rearrangement joins TRBV29-1 to TRBJ2-1; D is perhaps TRBD2 (5 bases). The V gene's germline CDR1 is SQVTM and CDR2 ANQGSEA. CDR3 length: 12 amino acids. Here the CDR3 DNA reads TGCAGCGTTAAGCCTCCATTCAATGAGCGGTTCTTT. Translating gives CSVKPPFNERFF.

This chain uses TRBV20-1 with TRBJ1-2; possibly TRBD1 for D (5 bases). Between the trimmed V and J ends, which lost 3 bases and 0 bases, there was a span of 17 bases. Per the germline V gene, CDR1 is DFQATT and CDR2 is SNEGSKA (reference sequence). This CDR3 contains 16 residues. The CDR3 coding sequence is TGCAGTGCTAGTAAAGGAGCTCAAGGGGCTAACTATGGCTACACCTTC. It encodes CSASKGAQGANYGYTF.

The rearrangement uses TRBV10-3 and TRBJ2-7, with TRBD1 identical over 9 bases. This CDR3 contains 15 residues. V lost 6 bases to trimming and J lost 2 bases; unmatched junction nucleotides: 8. The germline V gene has CDR1 ENHRY and CDR2 SYGVKD. CDR3 coding DNA: TGTGCCATCAGGGGACCGGGACAGGGTCCCTACGAGCAGTACTTC. The encoded protein is CAIRGPGQGPYEQYF.

The J gene is TRBJ2-3, the V gene TRBV12-3 or TRBV12-4; 7 bases line up with TRBD1. There are 15 residues in the CDR3. V dropped 6 bases and J dropped 11; count of bases not matched to a gene: 17. The DNA for the CDR3 is TGTGCCAGCAGCGACGACAGGGTGAGGACAATTATGCAGTATTTT. Translated: CASSDDRVRTIMQYF.

The rearrangement links TRBV29-1 to TRBJ2-1; TRBD1 might be the D (6 bases). The germline V gene encodes CDR1 SQVTM and CDR2 ANQGSEA. V lost 7 bases and J 9 bases, leaving 19 bases between the germline ends. The CDR3 has 13 amino acids. CDR3 nucleotides: TGCAGCGGGGGCGCAGGGGACCAGGGTGAGCAGTTCTTC. It yields the protein CSGGAGDQGEQFF.

This clonotype was seen repeatedly, ten times or more. The genes are TRBV10-3 and TRBJ1-6; tentative D call: TRBD1 (5 bases). V shed 4 bases and J shed 10 bases, with 17 bases lying between them. CDR1 is ENHRY, CDR2 SYGVKD, per germline. The CDR3 sequence is 15 residues long. The CDR3 nucleotides read TGTGCCATCAGTGTTCAGGACGTTGGGACCTCACCCCTCCACTTT. It translates to CAISVQDVGTSPLHF.

V is TRBV4-2 and J is TRBJ1-6, with D possibly being TRBD1 (5 bases). V was pared by 0 bases and J by 6 bases, with 9 bases between. The CDR3 totals 15 residues. CDR1 and CDR2 (germline): LGHNA, YNFKEQ. In DNA, the CDR3 is TGTGCCAGCAGCCAAGAAGGGGTTGGTAATTCACCCCTCCACTTT. Its protein is CASSQEGVGNSPLHF.

V usage is TRBV7-2 and J usage is TRBJ2-1; no definite D call. The J call may be incorrect, as the DNA end agrees better with TRBJ2-7. The germline CDR1 and CDR2 sequences are SGHTA and FQGNSA. The length of the CDR3 is 15 residues. CDR3 bases: TGTGCCAGCAGCTTAGCGTCCAGCGCCTACAATGAGCAGTACTTC. As protein: CASSLASSAYNEQYF.

The chain employs TRBV27 and TRBJ2-3; 7 bases fit TRBD1. This CDR3 comprises 17 residues. J lost 8 bases, V lost 4 bases, and 18 bases had no gene match. CDR1 is MNHEY and CDR2 is SMNVEV in the germline V gene (reference sequence). The CDR3: CASSSIWRQGQGGTQYF. CDR3 in DNA: TGTGCCAGCAGTTCAATATGGCGACAGGGCCAAGGGGGTACGCAGTATTTT.

The V gene is TRBV27, the J gene TRBJ2-4, with D perhaps matching TRBD1 or TRBD2 (5 bases each). Near its end, the DNA agrees better with TRBJ2-7, so the J call may be wrong. Germline loops: CDR1 MNHEY, CDR2 SMNVEV (reference sequence). The CDR3 is 15 amino acids. Here the CDR3 reads CASSSPGTAQGEQYF. The DNA of the CDR3 is TGTGCCAGCAGTTCGCCCGGGACCGCCCAGGGCGAGCAGTACTTC.

The V call is TRBV20-1, the J call TRBJ2-5; no firm D call. Gene TRBJ2-7 matches the end of the DNA better, so the J call may be wrong. CDR3 length equals 12 residues. Germline CDR1 and CDR2: DFQATT and SNEGSKA (reference sequence). The DNA of the CDR3 is TGCAGTTCAGCCCAGGATGTTTACGAGCAGTACTTC. Protein sequence: CSSAQDVYEQYF.

This clonotype was counted a few times. The chain carries TRBV29-1 and TRBJ1-2; 8 positions agree with TRBD1. CDR3 length: 12 residues. V was clipped by 6 bases and J by 2 bases; unmatched bases: 2. Germline lookup yields CDR1 SQVTM and CDR2 ANQGSEA. CDR3 protein: CSVWTGNYGYTF. The CDR3 nucleotides read TGCAGCGTGTGGACAGGGAACTATGGCTACACCTTC.

This clonotype appeared once. At one end, the junction sequence differs from germline, possibly due to a read error. This chain joins TRBV6-6 and TRBJ2-2, with TRBD2 matching over 12 bases. The CDR3 has 17 residues. Germline V lookup: CDR1 MNHNY, CDR2 SVGAGI (reference sequence). The CDR3 region has the DNA TGTGCCAGCACTTACTTAGCTAGCGGGAGGGCCACCGGGGAGCTGTTTTTT. Its protein is CASTYLASGRATGELFF.

The chain links TRBV13 to TRBJ2-4; TRBD2 aligns across 15 bases. Judging by the DNA end, TRBJ2-7 fits better; the J call may be wrong. The CDR3 runs to 17 residues. Germline V gene lookup returns CDR1 PRHDT and CDR2 FYEKMQ (reference sequence). CDR3 region: CASSLVGGLAGGNEQYF. In DNA form, the CDR3 reads TGTGCCAGCAGCTTAGTCGGGGGACTAGCGGGAGGTAACGAGCAGTACTTC.

This clonotype was seen only once. The chain has TRBV18 and TRBJ2-7; a possible D gene is TRBD1 (5 bases). This CDR3 has 15 amino acids. V gave up 1 base and J gave up 3 bases, with 13 bases separating them. In germline, CDR1 is KGHSH, CDR2 LQKENI. CDR3 sequence (DNA): TGTGCCAGCTCACCACGGCTCCAGGGTGGCTACGAGCAGTACTTC. This codes for CASSPRLQGGYEQYF.

The rearrangement uses TRBV5-6 and TRBJ1-1; D is unresolved. Trimming took 4 bases from V and 4 from J, leaving 17 bases between them. In germline, CDR1 is SGHDT, CDR2 YYEEEE. CDR3 size: 15 residues. The CDR3 coding sequence is TGTGCCAGCAGCCCCGGCCCGATTGGTGGCACTGAAGCTTTCTTT. Its protein is CASSPGPIGGTEAFF.

The chain employs TRBV5-1 and TRBJ2-2; 9 nucleotides align to TRBD2. CDR1 and CDR2 (germline): SGHRS, YFSETQ. V lost 4 bases, J lost 6 bases, and 4 bases stayed unmatched. This CDR3 is 14 amino acids long. The CDR3 here is CASSGGGRAGELFF. CDR3 coding DNA: TGCGCCAGCAGCGGCGGCGGGAGGGCCGGGGAGCTGTTTTTT.

This clonotype was found many times. Written as DNA, the CDR3 is TGTGCCAGCAGCTTACGCCGTACCTACGAGCAGTACTTC. This gives the protein CASSLRRTYEQYF. V gene TRBV7-2 combines with J gene TRBJ2-4, with D unresolved. With the DNA end fitting TRBJ2-7 better, the J assignment may be wrong. The germline gives CDR1 SGHTA, CDR2 FQGNSA. CDR3 length: 13 residues.

The chain is built from TRBV5-1 and TRBJ2-5; TRBD2 agrees at 13 bases. Trimming removed 0 bases from V and 2 bases from J; junction bases left unmatched: 1. Germline V lookup: CDR1 SGHRS, CDR2 YFSETQ. There are 16 residues in the CDR3. This CDR3 is CASSLGTSGRQETQYF. The CDR3 DNA is TGCGCCAGCAGCTTGGGGACTAGCGGGAGACAAGAGACCCAGTACTTC.

This chain connects TRBV7-2 to TRBJ1-1; TRBD1 aligns across 9 bases. V dropped 1 base and J dropped 3; count of bases not matched to a gene: 3. In germline, CDR1 is SGHTA, CDR2 FQGNSA. CDR3 size: 15 residues. The DNA for the CDR3 is TGTGCCAGCAGCTTAGAAGGACAGGGGTACACTGAAGCTTTCTTT. Amino acids: CASSLEGQGYTEAFF.

The chain combines TRBV20-1 with TRBJ1-5; unclear D gene. Germline V gives CDR1 DFQATT, CDR2 SNEGSKA (reference sequence). The germline V and J ends were trimmed by 3 bases and 3 bases, with 12 bases remaining between them. The CDR3 totals 14 residues. The CDR3 loop is CSASPPTDNQPQHF. The CDR3 DNA follows: TGCAGTGCTAGTCCCCCGACTGACAATCAGCCCCAGCATTTT.

The V call is TRBV20-1, the J call TRBJ2-5; possible D gene TRBD1, 6 bases. Germline V gives CDR1 DFQATT, CDR2 SNEGSKA (reference sequence). V lost 5 bases and J lost 11, with 21 bases in between. The CDR3 loop spans 13 amino acids. The CDR3 spells CSAPGQGIGEQYF. The CDR3 DNA reads TGCAGTGCTCCGGGACAAGGGATAGGTGAGCAGTACTTC.

J is TRBJ2-3 and V is TRBV7-9; D uncertain. Germline V gene data show CDR1 as SEHNR and CDR2 as FQNEAQ (reference sequence). V was trimmed by 7 bases and J by 6 bases, leaving 14 bases between them. The CDR3 runs 13 residues. The chain's CDR3 is CASNPQTADTQYF. CDR3 nucleotide sequence: TGTGCCAGCAACCCCCAGACGGCGGATACGCAGTATTTT. Full variable domain (missing parts from reference TRBV7-9 and TRBJ2-3): DTGVSQNPRHKITKRGQNVTFRCDPISEHNRLYWYRQTLGQGPEFLTYFQNEAQLEKSRLLSDRFSAERPKGSFSTLEIQRTEQGDSAMYLCASNPQTADTQYFGPGTRLTVL.

With respect to this clonotype: A much larger clone differs by one base, so this may be a read error. The CDR3 nucleotides read TGCAGTGCTGACCTGAACACTGAAGCTTTCTTT. Translating gives CSADLNTEAFF. The chain has TRBV29-1 and TRBJ1-1; D is unresolved. Germline V gene data show CDR1 as SQVTM and CDR2 as ANQGSEA. CDR3 length: 11 residues. The full variable domain, with the rest looked up from reference TRBV29-1 and TRBJ1-1, is SAVISQKPSRDICQRGTSLTIQCQVDSQVTMMFWYRQQPGQSLTLIATANQGSEATYESGFVIDKFPISRPNLTFSTLTVSNMSPEDSSIYLCSADLNTEAFFGQGTRLTVV.

This clonotype was recorded a few times. The gene calls are TRBV29-1 and TRBJ2-5; D remains unclear. This CDR3 contains 12 residues. The V end was cut by 4 bases, the J end by 3 bases, with 9 bases between. CDR1 and CDR2 from the germline V gene are SQVTM and ANQGSEA. The CDR3 DNA reads as TGCAGCGTTGGAGACACCAAAGAGACCCAGTACTTC. It specifies CSVGDTKETQYF.

The rearrangement joins TRBV19 to TRBJ2-1; D is unresolved. The CDR3 runs 13 residues. Germline CDR1 LNHDA, CDR2 SQIVND (reference sequence). The CDR3 spells CQVGLSSYNEQFF. The CDR3 DNA reads as TGTCAGGTGGGCTTGAGCTCCTACAATGAGCAGTTCTTC.

CDR3 protein: CSARGQRNTGELFF. The CDR3 DNA sequence: TGCAGTGCTAGGGGACAGAGGAACACCGGGGAGCTGTTTTTT. The V and J genes are TRBV20-1 and TRBJ2-2; 7 nucleotides line up with TRBD1. The CDR3 length is 14 residues. Looked up from germline, CDR1 is DFQATT and CDR2 is SNEGSKA (reference sequence). With 3 bases clipped from V and 1 base from J, the junction kept 2 bases outside the gene matches.

The V gene is TRBV10-3, the J gene TRBJ2-7; TRBD2 matches 10 bases. In germline, CDR1 is ENHRY, CDR2 SYGVKD. The CDR3 consists of 15 residues. Unmatched junction bases numbered 6, after V lost 3 bases and J lost 4 bases. CDR3 loop: CAISERTSGVYEQYF. The CDR3, as DNA: TGTGCCATCAGTGAAAGAACTAGCGGGGTTTACGAGCAGTACTTC.

This clonotype was detected a few times. The chain combines TRBV3-1 with TRBJ1-6; D is undetermined. V shed 4 bases and J shed 0 bases, with 10 bases lying between them. CDR1 and CDR2 (germline): LGHDT, YNNKEL (reference sequence). CDR3 length: 16 residues. DNA for the CDR3: TGTGCCAGCAGCCCCCGAGAGAGCTCCTATAATTCACCCCTCCACTTT. Translation gives CASSPRESSYNSPLHF.

The rearrangement joins TRBV7-2 to TRBJ2-1; 9 nucleotides agree with TRBD2. The closer fit of TRBJ2-7 to the DNA end suggests the J call may be wrong. This CDR3 spans 15 amino acids. Germline V gene sequence: CDR1 SGHTA, CDR2 FQGNSA. The CDR3 bases are TGTGCCAGCAGCTTATTGGTTAGCGGGAGTAAAGAGCAGTACTTC. Protein product: CASSLLVSGSKEQYF.